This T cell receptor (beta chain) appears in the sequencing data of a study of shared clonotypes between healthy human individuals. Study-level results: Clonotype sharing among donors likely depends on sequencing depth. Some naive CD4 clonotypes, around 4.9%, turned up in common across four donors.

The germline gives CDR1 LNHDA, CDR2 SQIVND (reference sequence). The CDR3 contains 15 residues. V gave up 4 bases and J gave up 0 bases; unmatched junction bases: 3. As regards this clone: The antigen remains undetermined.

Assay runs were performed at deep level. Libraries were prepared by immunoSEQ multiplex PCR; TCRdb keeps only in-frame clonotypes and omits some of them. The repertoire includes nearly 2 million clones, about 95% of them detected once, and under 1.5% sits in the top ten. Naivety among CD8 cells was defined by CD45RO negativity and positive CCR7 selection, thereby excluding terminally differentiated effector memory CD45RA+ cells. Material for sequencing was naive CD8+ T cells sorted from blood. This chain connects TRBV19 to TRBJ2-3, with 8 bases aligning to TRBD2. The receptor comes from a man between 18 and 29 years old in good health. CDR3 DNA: TGTGCCAGTAGTAGTAGCGGGATGAGCACAGATACGCAGTATTTT. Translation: CASSSSGMSTDTQYF.